The 13 T cell receptor beta chains below were found in one sample sequenced in a study of cytomegalovirus exposure and HLA in healthy donors. PCR involved 60 Vbeta and 13 Jbeta primers. TCRdb's table, derived via immunoSEQ multiplex PCR, lists solely in-frame clones and lacks some. The sample lists some 120,000 clones; 72% were seen once. What was sequenced was PBMCs. The receptors here all came from a man aged 25 to 40 in good health and CMV-seronegative.

The V call is TRBV7-3, the J call TRBJ2-3, with TRBD2 as a possible D gene (7 bases). CDR3 length equals 14 residues. Looked up from germline, CDR1 is SGHTA and CDR2 is FQGTGA. V lost 1 base, J lost 5 bases, and 10 bases lay in between. In DNA, the CDR3 is TGTGCCAGCAGCTTAAGGGGGGGGCAAGATACGCAGTATTTT. Its protein product is CASSLRGGQDTQYF.

For this clone: One junction end does not reproduce the germline sequence, and a read error may be involved. The CDR3 region is CSSSLSGAGNEKLFF. CDR3 nucleotide sequence: TGTTCCAGCAGCCTTTCAGGGGCGGGTAATGAAAAACTGTTTTTT. V gene TRBV7-9 combines with J gene TRBJ1-4, with TRBD1 as a possible D gene (6 bases). Germline CDR1 SEHNR, CDR2 FQNEAQ (reference sequence). There are 15 residues in the CDR3.

V and J are TRBV19 and TRBJ2-7; TRBD2 aligns across 8 bases. Unmatched junction bases numbered 5, after V lost 8 bases and J lost 5 bases. CDR1 and CDR2 from the germline V gene are LNHDA and SQIVND (reference sequence). This CDR3 comprises 12 residues. The DNA of the CDR3 is TGTGCCAGTCGGGGGGGGATTGACGAGCAGTACTTC. Amino acid sequence: CASRGGIDEQYF.

This clone was picked up a small number of times. The chain is built from TRBV5-1 and TRBJ2-7; TRBD1 aligns across 9 bases. V gave up 0 bases and J gave up 7 bases; unmatched junction bases: 5. Germline values: CDR1 SGHRS, CDR2 YFSETQ. CDR3 size: 14 residues. Here the CDR3 DNA reads TGCGCCAGCAGCTTGGGACAGGGGGTGCGGGAGCAGTACTTC. Its translation is CASSLGQGVREQYF.

The chain couples TRBV6-6 to TRBJ1-1, with D tentatively TRBD1 (5 bases). The CDR3 has 16 residues. Germline-derived CDR1 and CDR2 are MNHNY and SVGAGI (reference sequence). The V and J ends lost 2 bases and 2 bases respectively, with 15 bases between them. The CDR3 here is CASSYQQGAANTEAFF. Written as DNA, the CDR3 is TGTGCCAGCAGTTACCAGCAGGGCGCCGCCAACACTGAAGCTTTCTTT.

V gene TRBV19 combines with J gene TRBJ2-2, with 7 bases fitting TRBD2. V lost 9 bases, J lost 0 bases, and 13 bases stayed unmatched. This CDR3 comprises 17 residues. Per the germline V gene, CDR1 is LNHDA and CDR2 is SQIVND (reference sequence). The CDR3 protein is CASRFRSGGPNTGELFF. DNA of the CDR3: TGTGCCAGCCGATTCCGGTCGGGGGGTCCGAACACCGGGGAGCTGTTTTTT.

The chain recombines TRBV6-5 with TRBJ1-5; unclear D gene. The V and J ends lost 7 bases and 5 bases respectively, with 18 bases between them. In germline, CDR1 is MNHEY, CDR2 SVGAGI. The CDR3 has 15 amino acids. As DNA, the CDR3 is TGTGCCAGCATGCCCGCAGAGGGCTCGGATCAGCCCCAGCATTTT. It specifies CASMPAEGSDQPQHF.

This clone was counted only a few times. The chain joins TRBV10-2 to TRBJ2-2, with TRBD2 identical over 13 bases. The CDR3 is 17 amino acids. CDR1 and CDR2 (germline): WSHSY, SAAADI. V shed 3 bases and J 6 bases; nucleotides not matched to a gene: 7. Written as DNA, the CDR3 is TGCGCCAGCAGTGAATCGCCGGGACTAGCGGGGCCCGGGGAGCTGTTTTTT. Translating gives CASSESPGLAGPGELFF.

The chain recombines TRBV2 with TRBJ2-1; 9 bases are shared with TRBD2. V lost 5 bases and J lost 7; bases outside the gene matches: 6. The CDR3 totals 14 residues. Germline lookup yields CDR1 SNHLY and CDR2 FYNNEI. The CDR3: CASSRSGGLNEQFF. In DNA, the CDR3 is TGTGCCAGCAGTCGAAGCGGGGGGCTTAATGAGCAGTTCTTC. Full variable domain (rest looked up from reference TRBV2 and TRBJ2-1): EPEVTQTPSHQVTQMGQEVILRCVPISNHLYFYWYRQILGQKVEFLVSFYNNEISEKSEIFDDQFSVERPDGSNFTLKIRSTKLEDSAMYFCASSRSGGLNEQFFGPGTRLTVL.

This chain joins TRBV19 and TRBJ2-1; D is possibly TRBD2 (7 bases). CDR3 length: 16 residues. Trimming took off 7 bases at V and 7 bases at J, with 23 bases between the two ends. The germline V gene has CDR1 LNHDA and CDR2 SQIVND (reference sequence). CDR3 nucleotide sequence: TGTGCCAGTACTCCGGGGGGCCAAAGGAGGAAGAATGAGCAGTTCTTC. Protein sequence: CASTPGGQRRKNEQFF.

V and J are TRBV6-1 and TRBJ2-5; TRBD2 aligns across 7 bases. V trimming: 6 bases; J trimming: 2 bases; junction bases outside the gene matches: 9. This CDR3 has 15 amino acids. Germline loops: CDR1 MNHNS, CDR2 SASEGT. In DNA form, the CDR3 reads TGTGCCAGCAGCCGAAGCGGGGAACTGCAAGAGACCCAGTACTTC. Translating gives CASSRSGELQETQYF.

The J gene is TRBJ2-5, the V gene TRBV28; possibly TRBD1 for D (5 bases). Germline loops: CDR1 MDHEN, CDR2 SYDVKM. V was clipped by 6 bases and J by 0 bases, with 14 bases between them. CDR3 length: 15 amino acids. As DNA, the CDR3 is TGTGCCAGCAGCCCTCGGAGACAGTACCAAGAGACCCAGTACTTC. It is translated as CASSPRRQYQETQYF.

V is TRBV5-1 and J is TRBJ2-5; 9 bases align to TRBD1. CDR1 SGHRS and CDR2 YFSETQ come from the germline V gene. This CDR3 is 16 amino acids long. V dropped 4 bases and J dropped 2; count of bases not matched to a gene: 9. The CDR3 loop reads CASSRFSGTGQETQYF. CDR3 bases: TGCGCCAGCAGCCGGTTCTCCGGGACAGGGCAAGAGACCCAGTACTTC.